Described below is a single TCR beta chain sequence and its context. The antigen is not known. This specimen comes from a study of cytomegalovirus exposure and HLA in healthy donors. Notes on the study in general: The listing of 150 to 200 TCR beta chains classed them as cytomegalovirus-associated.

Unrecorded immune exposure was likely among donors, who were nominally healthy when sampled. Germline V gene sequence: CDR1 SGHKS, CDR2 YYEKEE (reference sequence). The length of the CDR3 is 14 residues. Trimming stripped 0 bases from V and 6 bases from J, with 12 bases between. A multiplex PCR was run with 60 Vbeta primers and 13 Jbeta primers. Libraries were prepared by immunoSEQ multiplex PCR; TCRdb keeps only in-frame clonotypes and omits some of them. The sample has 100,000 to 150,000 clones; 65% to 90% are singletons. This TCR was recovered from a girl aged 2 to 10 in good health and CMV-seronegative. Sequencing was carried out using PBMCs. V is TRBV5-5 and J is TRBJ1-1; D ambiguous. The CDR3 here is CASSLVARMPEAFF. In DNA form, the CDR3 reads TGTGCCAGCAGCTTGGTTGCCAGAATGCCTGAAGCTTTCTTT.